These T cell receptor beta chains were read from a single sample in a study of response to subunit inactivated influenza vaccine. TCRdb processed the RT-PCR reads anew with MiXCR; each CDR3 protein has one entry. Of 550,000 to 650,000 distinct CDR3 sequences in the sample, about 11% were seen once. The sequenced sample was PBMCs from blood, obtained on the day of vaccination. The receptors were sampled from a man aged 50 to 59 who received an inactivated influenza vaccine. CDR3s include the opening cysteine and the closing phenylalanine or tryptophan. A D gene is named only where the DNA matches it firmly. A row's size may be missing; if present it is once, few, many or a size class.

CDR3aa	CDR3nt	abundance	j_gene	d_gene	v_gene
CASSYSTTSPLHF	TGTGCCAGCAGTTACTCGACTACATCACCCCTCCACTTT	.	TRBJ1-6	.	TRBV6-5
CASSYNEGARGYTF	TGTGCCAGCAGTTACAACGAGGGGGCGCGAGGCTACACCTTC	.	TRBJ1-2	TRBD1	TRBV6-2/TRBV6-3
CSVGDRTAKTGELFF	TGCAGCGTGGGGGACAGGACAGCAAAAACCGGGGAGCTGTTTTTT	many	TRBJ2-2	TRBD1	TRBV29-1
CASSLSGTGGIFGQETQYF	TGTGCCAGCAGTTTATCGGGGACAGGGGGCATTTTCGGACAAGAGACCCAGTACTTC	.	TRBJ2-5	TRBD1	TRBV2
CASSLTGMYEQYF	TGTGCCAGCAGCTTGACAGGGATGTACGAGCAGTACTTC	.	TRBJ2-7	.	TRBV5-5
CASIEGLGQDKQFF	TGTGCCAGCATCGAGGGTCTTGGTCAAGACAAGCAGTTCTTC	.	TRBJ2-1	.	TRBV6-2/TRBV6-3
CASSLGNRNEKLFF	TGTGCCAGCAGCTTGGGGAACCGTAATGAAAAACTGTTTTTT	few	TRBJ1-4	.	TRBV7-2
CASSLIGSGRAETQYF	TGCGCCAGCAGCTTGATCGGTAGCGGTAGAGCCGAGACCCAGTACTTC	few	TRBJ2-5	.	TRBV5-1
CASSQEEGNYGYTF	TGCGCCAGCAGCCAAGAGGAAGGGAACTATGGCTACACCTTC	few	TRBJ1-2	.	TRBV4-3
CATSIQRGGTDTQYF	TGTGCCACCAGCATCCAGCGGGGGGGAACAGATACGCAGTATTTT	.	TRBJ2-3	TRBD2	TRBV15
CSASLRGKQFF	TGCAGTGCTAGTCTTCGGGGAAAGCAGTTCTTC	.	TRBJ2-1	.	TRBV20-1
CSARDRIGLTNEKLFF	TGCAGTGCTAGAGATCGTATAGGGCTAACTAATGAAAAACTGTTTTTT	few	TRBJ1-4	.	TRBV20-1
CASSGRTPSSYNEQFF	TGTGCCAGCAGCGGGCGGACTCCGAGCTCCTACAATGAGCAGTTCTTC	.	TRBJ2-1	.	TRBV5-6
CASSLWVFGNRGSYEQYF	TGTGCCAGCAGTTTATGGGTTTTTGGGAACAGGGGCTCCTACGAGCAGTACTTC	few	TRBJ2-7	TRBD1	TRBV28
CASSLLAGEYEQYF	TGTGCCAGCAGTTTACTAGCGGGAGAGTACGAGCAGTACTTC	few	TRBJ2-7	TRBD2	TRBV27
CASSQTSGRAGAQYF	TGTGCCAGCAGTCAAACTAGCGGGAGGGCCGGGGCGCAGTATTTT	many	TRBJ2-3	TRBD2	TRBV12-3/TRBV12-4
CASSSRTGSRTDTQYF	TGTGCCAGCAGTTCTCGGACAGGATCCCGCACAGATACGCAGTATTTT	.	TRBJ2-3	TRBD1	TRBV6-5
CASSRTSGSTDTQYF	TGCGCCAGCAGCCGGACTAGCGGGAGCACAGATACGCAGTATTTT	many	TRBJ2-3	TRBD2	TRBV4-3
CASSSPGLHGTQYF	TGTGCCAGCAGTTCCCCCGGGTTGCACGGGACCCAGTACTTC	few	TRBJ2-5	.	TRBV12-3/TRBV12-4
CASSPPNLPNQPQHF	TGTGCCAGCTCACCACCAAACCTACCTAATCAGCCCCAGCATTTT	.	TRBJ1-5	.	TRBV18
CSVTQEPRDTQYF	TGCAGCGTTACCCAGGAACCCCGAGATACGCAGTATTTT	.	TRBJ2-3	.	TRBV29-1
CASSLAGTGDTQYF	TGTGCCAGCAGCTTAGCCGGGACGGGGGATACGCAGTATTTT	.	TRBJ2-3	.	TRBV7-9
CSARDALAAYQETQYF	TGCAGTGCTAGAGATGCGTTAGCGGCATACCAAGAGACCCAGTACTTC	.	TRBJ2-5	.	TRBV20-1
CASSYRGGPEEQYF	TGCGCCAGCAGCTACCGGGGGGGCCCGGAAGAGCAGTACTTC	.	TRBJ2-7	TRBD2	TRBV5-1
CSVMTGNTGELFF	TGCAGTGTTATGACAGGGAACACCGGGGAGCTGTTTTTT	few	TRBJ2-2	.	TRBV20-1
CSARGDRERAAFF	TGCAGTGCTAGAGGAGACAGGGAGAGAGCGGCTTTCTTT	few	TRBJ1-1	TRBD1	TRBV20-1
CASSPGIPEAFF	TGTGCCAGCAGCCCGGGGATCCCTGAAGCTTTCTTT	.	TRBJ1-1	.	TRBV5-7
CASGDLAGGAPYNEQFF	TGTGCCAGCGGGGACTTAGCGGGAGGGGCCCCCTACAATGAGCAGTTCTTC	few	TRBJ2-1	TRBD2	TRBV6-2/TRBV6-3
CASSLASLATDEQFF	TGTGCCAGCAGCTTAGCTAGCTTGGCCACTGATGAGCAGTTCTTC	.	TRBJ2-1	.	TRBV7-9